This T cell receptor beta chain emerged from a study of blood T cell repertoires in COVID-19. Study at large: T cells, B-cell-depleted T cells, or PBMCs supplied cDNA or gDNA.

Germline V CDR1 and CDR2: SGHDN, FVKESK. V was shortened by 1 base and J by 1 base, with 10 bases between the two germline ends. The CDR3 covers 15 residues. Produced via immunoSEQ multiplex PCR; TCRdb's table is partial and in-frame only. The sample yields about 130,000 clones, around three quarters seen once. J is TRBJ1-1 and V is TRBV14; the D gene is possibly TRBD1 (5 bases). The sample taken for sequencing was peripheral blood. This receptor was taken from a man aged 40-49 years with active or convalescent COVID-19. CDR3 bases: TGTGCCAGCAGCCAAGCTCGACAGACGAACACTGAAGCTTTCTTT. This translates into CASSQARQTNTEAFF.